The T cell receptor (beta chain) under discussion was sequenced for a study of identical twins. Study-wide results and caveats: Researchers reported excess low generation probability among twin-shared out-of-frame alpha sequences. With abundant cord blood beta clonotypes, insertions were fewer; memory repertoires showed no such pattern. Within beta out-of-frame sequences, the excess sharing observed between twins was weaker.

The germline V gene encodes CDR1 DFQATT and CDR2 SNEGSKA (reference sequence). The CDR3 is 14 amino acids. With 6 bases removed from V and 5 bases from J, the gap between germline ends came to 19 bases. Concerning this clonotype itself: What it recognizes is unknown.

TCRdb ran MiXCR on the 5' RACE reads and lists one entry per CDR3 protein. The table has 1,800,000 or so distinct CDR3 sequences, 32% seen once; the top ten hold over 0.25%. This chain links TRBV20-1 with TRBJ1-1, with TRBD1 as a possible D gene (5 bases). What was sequenced was cord blood. The sequence was obtained from a newborn girl in good health. Here the CDR3 reads CSAPSSSRVTEAFF. The CDR3 region has the DNA TGCAGTGCCCCCAGCAGCTCCAGGGTAACTGAAGCTTTCTTT.